These 19 T cell receptor beta chains were all obtained from the same sample, sequenced in a study of T cell responses to AZD1222 COVID-19 vaccine. Some clones are missing from TCRdb's copy, which holds only in-frame ones; the method was immunoSEQ multiplex PCR. The sample has nearly 200,000 clones, under 95% seen once. This specimen consisted of peripheral blood, obtained 28 days after the second AZD1222 dose. The receptors were gathered from an adult who received the AZD1222 COVID-19 vaccine.

This clone appeared once. J is TRBJ1-2 and V is TRBV9, with TRBD1 matching 7 bases. CDR1 SGDLS and CDR2 YYNGEE come from the germline V gene. Losses at the gene ends were 3 bases for V and 7 bases for J; bases not matched to a gene: 9. This CDR3 region has 14 residues. The CDR3 is CASSALMTGPGYTF. In DNA form, the CDR3 reads TGTGCCAGCAGCGCCTTGATGACAGGGCCTGGCTACACCTTC.

The V and J genes are TRBV12-3 or TRBV12-4 and TRBJ2-1, with D unresolved. The CDR3 runs 12 residues. V lost 1 base and J 6 bases, leaving 4 bases between the germline ends. The CDR3 here is CASSLVTNEQFF. CDR3 coding DNA: TGTGCCAGCAGTTTAGTTACCAATGAGCAGTTCTTC.

V gene TRBV19 combines with J gene TRBJ2-6; TRBD1 or TRBD2 may be the D gene (6 bases each). The CDR3 consists of 16 residues. The V and J ends lost 2 bases and 4 bases respectively, with 12 bases between them. Germline V gene lookup returns CDR1 LNHDA and CDR2 SQIVND (reference sequence). The CDR3 is CASSIWGATGANVLTF. The CDR3 DNA reads TGTGCCAGTAGTATATGGGGGGCAACAGGGGCCAACGTCCTGACTTTC. The full variable domain, rest sourced from reference TRBV19 and TRBJ2-6, is DGGITQSPKYLFRKEGQNVTLSCEQNLNHDAMYWYRQDPGQGLRLIYYSQIVNDFQKGDIAEGYSVSREKKESFPLTVTSAQKNPTAFYLCASSIWGATGANVLTFGAGSRLTVL.

This chain joins TRBV6-5 and TRBJ2-3; 8 bases line up with TRBD2. Germline trimming cut 8 bases from V and 3 bases from J; bases unmatched to any gene: 10. Germline loops: CDR1 MNHEY, CDR2 SVGAGI. The CDR3 sequence is 15 residues long. The CDR3 sequence: CASSTGGPVTDTQYF. CDR3 nucleotide sequence: TGTGCCAGCTCAACGGGGGGGCCTGTGACAGATACGCAGTATTTT.

V gene TRBV27 combines with J gene TRBJ2-7, with D possibly matching TRBD1 (5 bases). V was trimmed by 5 bases and J by 0 bases, leaving 11 bases between them. The CDR3 runs to 14 residues. CDR1 is MNHEY, CDR2 SMNVEV, per germline (reference sequence). CDR3 sequence: CASSPIDSSYEQYF. CDR3 nucleotides: TGTGCCAGCAGTCCGATAGACAGCTCCTACGAGCAGTACTTC.

The V and J genes are TRBV6-6 and TRBJ2-1; TRBD1 is a possible D gene (6 bases). The CDR3 totals 16 residues. Trimming stripped 6 bases from V and 0 bases from J, with 15 bases between. Germline CDR1 and CDR2: MNHNY and SVGAGI (reference sequence). The CDR3 loop reads CASSYGQILSYNEQFF. The CDR3 DNA follows: TGTGCCAGCAGCTACGGACAGATTCTCTCCTACAATGAGCAGTTCTTC.

J is TRBJ1-2 and V is TRBV28; D ambiguous. Germline V gene sequence: CDR1 MDHEN, CDR2 SYDVKM. CDR3 size: 13 residues. V was pared by 3 bases and J by 3 bases, with 8 bases between. CDR3 in amino acids: CASSLWGDYGYTF. CDR3 in DNA: TGTGCCAGCAGTTTGTGGGGAGACTATGGCTACACCTTC.

Only a few counts were recorded for this clone. The chain is built from TRBV11-2 and TRBJ1-2; 8 positions agree with TRBD1. Germline values: CDR1 SGHAT, CDR2 FQNNGV. V lost 2 bases and J lost 7; bases outside the gene matches: 3. This CDR3 spans 13 amino acids. The DNA for the CDR3 is TGTGCCAGCAGCTTACGCACAGGGGGTGGCTACACCTTC. Residues: CASSLRTGGGYTF.

This rearrangement joins TRBV5-4 to TRBJ1-3; no definite D call. In germline, CDR1 is SGHNT, CDR2 YYREEE (reference sequence). V shed 1 base and J shed 2 bases, with 16 bases lying between them. CDR3 size: 17 residues. CDR3 nucleotides: TGTGCCAGCAGCTTGAGAGGTCAGAACCTGCCTGGAAACACCATATATTTT. Protein sequence: CASSLRGQNLPGNTIYF. Drawing the rest from reference TRBV5-4 and TRBJ1-3, the complete variable domain is ETGVTQSPTHLIKTRGQQVTLRCSSQSGHNTVSWYQQALGQGPQFIFQYYREEENGRGNFPPRFSGLQFPNYSSELNVNALELDDSALYLCASSLRGQNLPGNTIYFGEGSWLTVV.

This chain joins TRBV9 and TRBJ2-1; weak D call: TRBD2 (5 bases). V was shortened by 0 bases and J by 6 bases, with 16 bases between the two germline ends. This CDR3 is 16 amino acids long. Germline-derived CDR1 and CDR2 are SGDLS and YYNGEE. This chain's CDR3 is CASSVGRGPFGNEQFF. The CDR3 DNA sequence: TGTGCCAGCAGCGTAGGTCGAGGGCCATTCGGCAATGAGCAGTTCTTC. The variable domain in full, with the rest retrieved from reference TRBV9 and TRBJ2-1, is DSGVTQTPKHLITATGQRVTLRCSPRSGDLSVYWYQQSLDQGLQFLIQYYNGEERAKGNILERFSAQQFPDLHSELNLSSLELGDSALYFCASSVGRGPFGNEQFFGPGTRLTVL.

V gene TRBV7-6 combines with J gene TRBJ2-1; 10 positions match TRBD2. V gave up 2 bases and J gave up 4 bases; unmatched junction bases: 8. CDR1 is SGHVS, CDR2 FNYEAQ, per germline. The CDR3 spans 17 residues. The CDR3 is CASSLRMTSGRYNEQFF. The DNA for the CDR3 is TGTGCCAGCAGCTTAAGAATGACTAGCGGGCGTTACAATGAGCAGTTCTTC. The entire variable domain, with the rest obtained from reference TRBV7-6 and TRBJ2-1, is as follows: GAGVSQSPRYKVTKRGQDVALRCDPISGHVSLYWYRQALGQGPEFLTYFNYEAQQDKSGLPNDRFSAERPEGSISTLTIQRTEQRDSAMYRCASSLRMTSGRYNEQFFGPGTRLTVL.

This chain connects TRBV15 to TRBJ1-1; D gene uncertain. Germline loops: CDR1 LNHNV, CDR2 YYDKDF (reference sequence). This CDR3 is 12 amino acids long. V dropped 6 bases and J dropped 3 bases, with 8 bases sitting between them. The CDR3 spells CATRRWDTEAFF. The DNA of the CDR3 is TGTGCCACCAGAAGGTGGGACACTGAAGCTTTCTTT.

The chain couples TRBV27 to TRBJ2-7; D might be TRBD1 (6 bases). Germline V gene lookup returns CDR1 MNHEY and CDR2 SMNVEV (reference sequence). The ends were cut back, 5 bases at V and 6 bases at J, with 23 bases in the middle. The CDR3 totals 16 residues. The CDR3 DNA is TGTGCCAGCAGTCTACAGCCCCGGGCACAGGGTACCGAGCAGTACTTC. Translated, it gives CASSLQPRAQGTEQYF.

The chain uses TRBV5-1 and TRBJ2-7, with D perhaps given as TRBD1 or TRBD2 (6 bases each). This CDR3 region has 16 residues. From germline, CDR1 is SGHRS and CDR2 YFSETQ. Trimming removed 0 bases from V and 7 bases from J, with 20 bases in between. CDR3 bases: TGCGCCAGCAGCTTGGCCGGGGGCCCTCTCGCGCGAGAGCAGTACTTC. Its translation is CASSLAGGPLAREQYF.

V gene TRBV4-1 combines with J gene TRBJ2-7, with no clear D. With 0 bases removed from V and 0 bases from J, the gap between germline ends came to 9 bases. The CDR3 sequence is 15 residues long. Germline V lookup: CDR1 MGHRA, CDR2 YSYEKL. CDR3 protein: CASSQDKTLSYEQYF. CDR3 in DNA: TGCGCCAGCAGCCAAGACAAAACCCTCTCCTACGAGCAGTACTTC.

V and J are TRBV18 and TRBJ1-4, with D possibly TRBD1 on 5 matching bases. CDR1 is KGHSH and CDR2 is LQKENI in the germline V gene. This CDR3 comprises 14 residues. V was clipped by 2 bases and J by 8 bases, with 12 bases between them. This CDR3 is CASSPSGGQEKLFF. The CDR3 DNA sequence: TGTGCCAGCTCACCATCGGGGGGTCAAGAAAAACTGTTTTTT.

The chain combines TRBV27 with TRBJ2-7, with D possibly TRBD2 on 5 matching bases. Trimming stripped 5 bases from V and 6 bases from J, with 14 bases between. Germline V CDR1 and CDR2: MNHEY, SMNVEV (reference sequence). The CDR3 length is 13 residues. The CDR3 nucleotides are TGTGCCAGCAGTATGCCCGGAGGTGCCGAGCAGTACTTC. Translation gives CASSMPGGAEQYF.

As concerns this clone: Within the sample, other DNA sequences also encode this same CDR3. The V gene is TRBV29-1, the J gene TRBJ1-1; 7 bases fit TRBD1. Trimming cost V 3 bases and J 0 bases; bases outside gene matches: 1. The germline gives CDR1 SQVTM, CDR2 ANQGSEA. The CDR3 covers 13 residues. The CDR3 coding sequence is TGCAGCGTTGAGGGACAGATGAACACTGAAGCTTTCTTT. As protein: CSVEGQMNTEAFF.

J is TRBJ1-1 and V is TRBV9; D is perhaps TRBD1 (6 bases). Germline CDR1 and CDR2: SGDLS and YYNGEE. CDR3 length: 15 amino acids. The V end lost 0 bases, the J end lost 0 bases, and 9 bases lay between the germline ends. The CDR3, as DNA: TGTGCCAGCAGCGTAGCTTGGGACATGAACACTGAAGCTTTCTTT. Translation: CASSVAWDMNTEAFF.